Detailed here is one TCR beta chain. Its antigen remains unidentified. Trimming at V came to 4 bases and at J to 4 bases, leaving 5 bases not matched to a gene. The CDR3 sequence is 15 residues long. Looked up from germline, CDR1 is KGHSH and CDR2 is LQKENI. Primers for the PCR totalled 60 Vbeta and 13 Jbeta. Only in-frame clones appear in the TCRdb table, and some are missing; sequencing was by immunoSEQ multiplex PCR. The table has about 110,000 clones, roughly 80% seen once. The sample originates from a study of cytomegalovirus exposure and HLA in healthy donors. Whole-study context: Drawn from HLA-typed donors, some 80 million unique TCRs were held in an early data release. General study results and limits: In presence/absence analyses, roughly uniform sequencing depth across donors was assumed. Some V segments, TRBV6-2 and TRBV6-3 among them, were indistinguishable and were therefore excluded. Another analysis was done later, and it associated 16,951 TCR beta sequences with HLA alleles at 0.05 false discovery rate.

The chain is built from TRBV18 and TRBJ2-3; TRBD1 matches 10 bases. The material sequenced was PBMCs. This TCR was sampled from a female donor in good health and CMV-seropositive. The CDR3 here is CASSLTGTGADTQYF. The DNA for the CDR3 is TGTGCCAGCTCACTAACCGGGACAGGGGCAGATACGCAGTATTTT.